In its sample, the clone carrying this T cell receptor (beta chain) was seen once. Its specificity is unknown. Patients were all untreated before their thyroid surgery. MiXCR reprocessed the PCR reads for TCRdb. The sample has over 70,000 clones, more than 15% seen once. Unmatched junction bases numbered 11, after V lost 0 bases and J lost 0 bases. The CDR3 sequence is 20 residues long. Germline loops: CDR1 MNHEY, CDR2 SVGEGT. The sample belongs to a study of metastatic and nonmetastatic thyroid tumors. Study-level background: Both malignant and benign thyroid patients supplied peripheral blood and tumor or nodule tissue samples, across which the repertoires of these patients were then compared. Study-wide findings and caveats: It was reportedly found that TCR beta diversity was significantly higher in malignant thyroid tumors than in benign nodules, a difference seen in both blood and tumor samples.

The sequenced sample consisted of blood. This TCR was recovered from a female donor with papillary thyroid cancer or a benign thyroid nodule (not recorded which). Some clones in this sample may be carry-over from other donors' samples. The J gene is TRBJ1-5, the V gene TRBV6-2 or TRBV6-3, with 10 bases that match TRBD1. CDR3 sequence reads: CASSYSISRDRGPSNQPQHF. DNA of the CDR3: TGTGCCAGCAGTTACTCGATCTCCCGGGACAGGGGACCTAGCAATCAGCCCCAGCATTTT.